Listed below are T cell receptor beta chains from one sample, sequenced in a study of graft-versus-host responses after intestinal transplantation. The method was immunoSEQ multiplex PCR; TCRdb's version includes in-frame clones alone and lacks a portion of them. The table lists about 54,000 clones, around 90% of them singletons. The starting material was PBMCs, obtained about 93 weeks after intestinal transplant. The receptors shown here come from a human patient who received an intestinal transplant, so some T cells may come from the graft donor. Each CDR3 is given without its conserved first and last residue. The order of the fields is clone size, V gene, CDR3 protein. The size entry is marked missing in some rows and otherwise reads once, few, many or a size class.

clone size: .; V gene: TRBV5-1; CDR3 protein: ASSIGGTGRETQY
clone size: once; V gene: TRBV5-4; CDR3 protein: ASSGTGAYGYA
clone size: .; V gene: TRBV10-3; CDR3 protein: AITDRSRDRGRQF
clone size: .; V gene: TRBV29-1; CDR3 protein: SVTRGEQY
clone size: .; V gene: TRBV1; CDR3 protein: TSSQGLAGGTQETQY
clone size: .; V gene: TRBV10-2; CDR3 protein: ASSLGTPARGEQY
clone size: .; V gene: TRBV6-1; CDR3 protein: ASRGSGGTYNEQF
clone size: few; V gene: TRBV5-1; CDR3 protein: ASSLPLAGSNTGELF
clone size: .; V gene: TRBV6-5; CDR3 protein: ASSSGSAQY
clone size: .; V gene: TRBV7-2; CDR3 protein: ASSSRWGGFGEQY
clone size: .; V gene: TRBV18; CDR3 protein: ASSAQETQY
clone size: once; V gene: TRBV9; CDR3 protein: ASSVDTGFYGYT
clone size: .; V gene: TRBV7-6; CDR3 protein: ASSSEGYNQPQH
clone size: .; V gene: TRBV4-1; CDR3 protein: ASSKEQGPTYEQY
clone size: .; V gene: TRBV14; CDR3 protein: ASSQPGGARGEQF
clone size: .; V gene: TRBV5-4; CDR3 protein: ASSLKGLPEAF
clone size: .; V gene: TRBV27; CDR3 protein: ASKLKGGPGTGELF
clone size: .; V gene: TRBV7-3; CDR3 protein: ASSLKSCGTSGGHVDTQY
clone size: .; V gene: TRBV5-4; CDR3 protein: ASTLWDRNTEAF
clone size: .; V gene: TRBV27; CDR3 protein: ASSLAGGSNSEAF
clone size: .; V gene: TRBV7-9; CDR3 protein: ASSPLEVGFSYEQY
clone size: .; V gene: TRBV29-1; CDR3 protein: SVGMGIEKLF
clone size: .; V gene: TRBV27; CDR3 protein: ASSIYKGQVNTEAF
clone size: .; V gene: TRBV5-1; CDR3 protein: ASSFKRRQGEGNTEAF
clone size: .; V gene: TRBV27; CDR3 protein: ASSDRDRGYNEQF
clone size: few; V gene: TRBV7-6; CDR3 protein: ASSLGSAGNTEAF
clone size: .; V gene: TRBV5-1; CDR3 protein: ASCLGFDGNTIY
clone size: .; V gene: TRBV6-4; CDR3 protein: ASSPTGGGYGYT
clone size: .; V gene: TRBV7-9; CDR3 protein: ASSPRQGWNTEAF
clone size: .; V gene: TRBV7-2; CDR3 protein: ASSFDIYEQF
clone size: .; V gene: TRBV5-6; CDR3 protein: ASSFSGTTDTQY
clone size: .; V gene: TRBV11-2; CDR3 protein: ASSPGGRSYNEQF
clone size: .; V gene: TRBV7-9; CDR3 protein: ASSLEDGSYEQY
clone size: .; V gene: TRBV2; CDR3 protein: ASRAEGRGYGYT
clone size: .; V gene: TRBV4-1; CDR3 protein: ASSTLGGELF
clone size: .; V gene: TRBV30; CDR3 protein: AWSGGGNQPQH
clone size: .; V gene: TRBV28; CDR3 protein: ASSSGQGNSPLH
clone size: .; V gene: TRBV6-6; CDR3 protein: ASSSGGTDTQY
clone size: .; V gene: TRBV5-4; CDR3 protein: ASSLWTNYGYT
clone size: .; V gene: TRBV2; CDR3 protein: ASRDPASSYEQY
clone size: .; V gene: TRBV19; CDR3 protein: ASSIDGGGLHTEAF
clone size: .; V gene: TRBV4-2; CDR3 protein: ASSQGLAGETGELF
clone size: .; V gene: TRBV7-9; CDR3 protein: ASSSLGTAYNEQF
clone size: .; V gene: TRBV27; CDR3 protein: ASSLSSGYRGADTQY
clone size: .; V gene: TRBV19; CDR3 protein: ASSILGGYEQY
clone size: medium-sized; V gene: TRBV11-2; CDR3 protein: ASSLGARTIVGYT
clone size: .; V gene: TRBV6-5; CDR3 protein: ATVWFNEQF
clone size: .; V gene: TRBV6-4; CDR3 protein: ASSEKVNTEAF
clone size: .; V gene: TRBV10-3; CDR3 protein: AISESRRDTEAF